This TCR beta chain emerged from a study of shared T cell receptors in the human thymus. Only in-frame clones appear in the TCRdb table, and some are missing; sequencing was by immunoSEQ multiplex PCR. The profile shows just under 550,000 clones, 75% to 85% of them singletons. This CDR3 spans 17 amino acids. The ends were cut back, 3 bases at V and 0 bases at J, with 16 bases in the middle. Germline lookup yields CDR1 SGDLS and CDR2 YYNGEE. In addition, the sample was reused for a study of human thymus T cells. As that report states: The source of the thymus tissue was resections taken during corrective heart surgery. An apparent bias in V and J gene usage was seen in thymic and blood repertoires.

The TCR sequence derives from a boy younger than two with a congenital heart defect. Sequenced sample: thymocytes. The J gene is TRBJ2-1, the V gene TRBV9, with TRBD2 as a possible D gene (5 bases). The CDR3 loop is CASSGGEGRSSYNEQFF. The CDR3 nucleotides are TGTGCCAGCAGCGGCGGAGAGGGCCGTAGCTCCTACAATGAGCAGTTCTTC.